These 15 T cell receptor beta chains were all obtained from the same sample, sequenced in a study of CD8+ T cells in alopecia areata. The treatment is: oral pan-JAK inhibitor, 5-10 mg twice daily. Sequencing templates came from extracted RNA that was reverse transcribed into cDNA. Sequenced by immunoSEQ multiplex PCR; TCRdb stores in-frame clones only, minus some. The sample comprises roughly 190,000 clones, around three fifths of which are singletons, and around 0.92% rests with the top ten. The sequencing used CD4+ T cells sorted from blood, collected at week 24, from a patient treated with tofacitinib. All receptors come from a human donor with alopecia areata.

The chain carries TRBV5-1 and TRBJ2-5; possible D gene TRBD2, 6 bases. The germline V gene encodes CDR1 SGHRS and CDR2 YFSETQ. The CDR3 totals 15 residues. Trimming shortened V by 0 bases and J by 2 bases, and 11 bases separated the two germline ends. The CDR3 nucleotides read TGCGCCAGCAGCTTGGCGGCGGGGCCTCAAGAGACCCAGTACTTC. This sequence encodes CASSLAAGPQETQYF.

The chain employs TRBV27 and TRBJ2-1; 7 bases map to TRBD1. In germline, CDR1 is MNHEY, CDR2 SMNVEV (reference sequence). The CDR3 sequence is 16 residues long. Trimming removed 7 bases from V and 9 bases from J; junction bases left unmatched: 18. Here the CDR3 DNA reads TGTGCCAGCAAAATTCGTACCGGGACAGTAGTTCTTGAGCAGTTCTTC. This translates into CASKIRTGTVVLEQFF.

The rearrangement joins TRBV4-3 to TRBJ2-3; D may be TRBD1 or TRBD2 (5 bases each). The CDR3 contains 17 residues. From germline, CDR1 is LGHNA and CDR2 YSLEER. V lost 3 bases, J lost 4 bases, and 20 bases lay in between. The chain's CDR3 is CASSQEEGIAYADTQYF. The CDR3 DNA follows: TGCGCCAGCAGCCAGGAAGAGGGGATAGCGTATGCAGATACGCAGTATTTT.

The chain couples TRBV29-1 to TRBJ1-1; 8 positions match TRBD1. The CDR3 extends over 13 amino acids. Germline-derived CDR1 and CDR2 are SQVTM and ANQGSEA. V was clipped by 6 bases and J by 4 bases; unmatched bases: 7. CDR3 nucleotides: TGCAGCGTGGAGACAGGGGTGGGCACTGAAGCTTTCTTT. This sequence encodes CSVETGVGTEAFF.

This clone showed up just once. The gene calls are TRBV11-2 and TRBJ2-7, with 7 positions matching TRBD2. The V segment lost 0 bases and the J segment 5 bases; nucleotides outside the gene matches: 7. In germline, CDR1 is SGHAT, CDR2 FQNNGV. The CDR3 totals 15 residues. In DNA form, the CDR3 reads TGTGCCAGCAGCTTAGAGCGGGGGTATACCCACGAGCAGTACTTC. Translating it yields CASSLERGYTHEQYF.

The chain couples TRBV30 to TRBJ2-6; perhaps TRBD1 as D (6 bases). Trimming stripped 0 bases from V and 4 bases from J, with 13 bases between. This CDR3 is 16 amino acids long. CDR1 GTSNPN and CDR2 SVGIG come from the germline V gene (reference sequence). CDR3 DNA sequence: TGTGCCTGGAGTGTGATGGGGGCACGGGGGGCCAACGTCCTGACTTTC. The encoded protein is CAWSVMGARGANVLTF.

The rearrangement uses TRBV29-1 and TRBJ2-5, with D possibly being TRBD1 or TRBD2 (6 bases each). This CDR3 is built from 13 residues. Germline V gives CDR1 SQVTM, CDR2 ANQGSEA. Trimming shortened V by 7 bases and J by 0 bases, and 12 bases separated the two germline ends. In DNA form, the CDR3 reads TGCAGCGGACGGGGGCTGTACCAAGAGACCCAGTACTTC. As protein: CSGRGLYQETQYF.

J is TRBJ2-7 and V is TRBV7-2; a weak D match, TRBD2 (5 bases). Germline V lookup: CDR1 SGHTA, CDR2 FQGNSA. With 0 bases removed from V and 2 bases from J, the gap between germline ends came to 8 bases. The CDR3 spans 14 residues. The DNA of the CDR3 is TGTGCCAGCAGCTTAGCTAGCGTTCCCTACGAGCAGTACTTC. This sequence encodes CASSLASVPYEQYF.

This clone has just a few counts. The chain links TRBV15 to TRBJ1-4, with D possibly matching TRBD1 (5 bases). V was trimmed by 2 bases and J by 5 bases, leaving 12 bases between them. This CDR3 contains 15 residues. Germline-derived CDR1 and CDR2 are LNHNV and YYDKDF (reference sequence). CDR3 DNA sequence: TGTGCCACCAGCAGACAGGGAAGTTTGAATGAAAAACTGTTTTTT. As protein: CATSRQGSLNEKLFF.

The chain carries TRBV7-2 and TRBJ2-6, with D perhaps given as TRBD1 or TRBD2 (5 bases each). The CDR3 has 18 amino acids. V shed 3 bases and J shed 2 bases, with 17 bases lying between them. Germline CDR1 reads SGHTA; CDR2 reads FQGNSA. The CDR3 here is CASSLRGATTPGANVLTF. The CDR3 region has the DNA TGTGCCAGCAGCTTGCGAGGGGCGACAACCCCTGGGGCCAACGTCCTGACTTTC.

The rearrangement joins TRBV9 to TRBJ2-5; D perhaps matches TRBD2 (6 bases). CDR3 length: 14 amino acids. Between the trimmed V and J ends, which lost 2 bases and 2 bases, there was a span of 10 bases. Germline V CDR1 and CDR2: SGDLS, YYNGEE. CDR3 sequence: CASSVLAVQETQYF. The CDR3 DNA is TGTGCCAGCAGCGTGTTAGCGGTTCAAGAGACCCAGTACTTC.

CDR3 sequence (DNA): TGCGCCAGCAGCCAAGATAGCACGACATACCGCTACGAGCAGTACTTC. Its translation is CASSQDSTTYRYEQYF. The chain joins TRBV4-3 to TRBJ2-7; D call uncertain. The CDR3 loop spans 16 amino acids. Trimming removed 0 bases from V and 3 bases from J, with 15 bases in between. Germline V gene sequence: CDR1 LGHNA, CDR2 YSLEER.

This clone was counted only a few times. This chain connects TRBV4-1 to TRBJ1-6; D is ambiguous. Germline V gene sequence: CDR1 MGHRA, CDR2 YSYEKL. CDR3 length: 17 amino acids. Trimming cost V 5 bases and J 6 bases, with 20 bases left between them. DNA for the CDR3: TGCGCCAGCAGCAAAATGTCCTTGGGGTCTGGTAATTCACCCCTCCACTTT. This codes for CASSKMSLGSGNSPLHF.

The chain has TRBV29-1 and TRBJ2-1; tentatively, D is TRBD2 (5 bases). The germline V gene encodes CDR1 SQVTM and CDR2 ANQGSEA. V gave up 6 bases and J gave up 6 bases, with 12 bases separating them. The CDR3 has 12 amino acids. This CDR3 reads CSVVTAGNEQFF. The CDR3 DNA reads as TGCAGCGTGGTCACGGCGGGCAATGAGCAGTTCTTC.

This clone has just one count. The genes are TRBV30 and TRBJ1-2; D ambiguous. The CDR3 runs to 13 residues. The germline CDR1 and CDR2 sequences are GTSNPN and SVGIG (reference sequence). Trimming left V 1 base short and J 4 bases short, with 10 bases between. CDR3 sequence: CAWSDIVGYGYTF. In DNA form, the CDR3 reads TGTGCCTGGAGTGATATAGTGGGCTATGGCTACACCTTC.